Sequencing of this TCR beta chain was carried out in a study of shared clonotypes between healthy human individuals. Points from the study as a whole: For naive CD4 cells, approximately 4.8% of clonotypes were shared across a few donors. Enrolling few donors narrowed the genetic and exposure-history diversity that was represented. Larger estimated richness was generally recorded for naive subsets relative to memory subsets.

All donors qualified as healthy HIV-negative adults and had experienced no recent acute infections or vaccinations. The method was immunoSEQ multiplex PCR; TCRdb's version includes in-frame clones alone and lacks a portion of them. Seen here are 550,000 to 850,000 clones, approximately 79% observed once, and the top ten hold more than 1.5%. On this clone itself: Antigen: not known.

There are 16 residues in the CDR3. CDR1 LGHNA and CDR2 YNFKEQ come from the germline V gene. The ends lost 0 bases at V and 4 bases at J; junction bases unmatched: 7. The clonotype was recovered from a woman in her 30s in good health. The sample consisted of memory CD4+ T cells sorted from blood. Described subset: CD45RA-negative fraction. The chain joins TRBV4-2 to TRBJ1-2, with 8 bases aligning to TRBD1. CDR3 sequence reads: CASSQEAGQASYGYTF. CDR3 DNA sequence: TGTGCCAGCAGCCAAGAAGCGGGACAGGCATCCTATGGCTACACCTTC.